This T cell receptor beta chain was profiled in a study of STAT5B mutations in CD4+ large granular lymphocyte leukemia. Overall study: Among healthy donors, a particular HLA allele went with more CDR3 'QG' motifs.

Controls came from buffy coats of healthy blood donors. Study conclusions and caveats: Patient CD4-sorted repertoires stayed more clonal than healthy ones after leukemic-clone removal.

The survey-level immunoSEQ assay was used. Assay: immunoSEQ multiplex PCR; the TCRdb copy retains only in-frame clones and omits some. The sample consists of under 35,000 clones, 70% to 90% of them appearing once. In the case of this clone: Its antigen is unidentified.

The receptor's source is a human donor in good health. Sample: CD4+ T cells from blood buffy coats.

CDR3 protein: CASSLGPGNTEAFF. For the CDR3, the DNA is TGCGCCAGCAGCTTGGGGCCGGGGAACACTGAAGCTTTCTTT. The chain couples TRBV5-1 to TRBJ1-1; D gene unclear. V lost 0 bases and J 1 base, leaving 7 bases between the germline ends. The CDR3 extends over 14 amino acids. CDR1 and CDR2 (germline): SGHRS, YFSETQ. The full variable domain, in which reference TRBV5-1 and TRBJ1-1 provide the parts outside the CDR3, is KAGVTQTPRYLIKTRGQQVTLSCSPISGHRSVSWYQQTPGQGLQFLFEYFSETQRNKGNFPGRFSGRQFSNSRSEMNVSTLELGDSALYLCASSLGPGNTEAFFGQGTRLTVV.